The entry below describes one T cell receptor beta chain. The source of the sample is a study of blood T cell repertoires in COVID-19. Study-level background: From T cells, B-cell-depleted T cells, or PBMCs came the material, which was cDNA or gDNA.

Living in roughly 23 US areas, the participants were between about 18 and 100 years of age. In assigning cohorts, the study relied on participant-reported clinical history. The CDR3 consists of 14 residues. Germline V gene lookup returns CDR1 KGHSH and CDR2 LQKENI. V was pared by 6 bases and J by 0 bases, with 11 bases between. The assay was immunoSEQ multiplex PCR, and TCRdb's table has in-frame clones only and misses some. This table has some 340,000 clones, about four fifths appearing once. The specimen sequenced was PBMCs or T cells enriched from blood (not recorded which). The chain recombines TRBV18 with TRBJ1-2; D call uncertain. This TCR derives from a woman aged 45-60 years who had recovered from COVID-19. The CDR3: CASSPSAPNYGYTF. Here the CDR3 DNA reads TGTGCCAGCTCTCCAAGCGCTCCTAACTATGGCTACACCTTC.